This TCR beta chain was documented in a study of blood T cell repertoires in COVID-19. Assay used: immunoSEQ multiplex PCR; TCRdb lists only in-frame clones, some missing. The sample consists of 300,000 to 350,000 clones, approximately 90% of them appearing once. This clonotype originated in a man aged 25-45 years with COVID-19, enrolled during active disease. Sequencing used peripheral blood.

This CDR3 reads CASSILAPGLKAQETQYF. CDR3 nucleotide sequence: TGTGCCAGTAGTATATTAGCTCCGGGACTTAAAGCCCAAGAGACCCAGTACTTC. This rearrangement joins TRBV19 to TRBJ2-5, with D tentatively TRBD2 (6 bases). Trimming removed 2 bases at V and 1 base at J, with 20 bases between. CDR3 length equals 18 residues. Germline CDR1 is LNHDA and CDR2 is SQIVND (reference sequence).